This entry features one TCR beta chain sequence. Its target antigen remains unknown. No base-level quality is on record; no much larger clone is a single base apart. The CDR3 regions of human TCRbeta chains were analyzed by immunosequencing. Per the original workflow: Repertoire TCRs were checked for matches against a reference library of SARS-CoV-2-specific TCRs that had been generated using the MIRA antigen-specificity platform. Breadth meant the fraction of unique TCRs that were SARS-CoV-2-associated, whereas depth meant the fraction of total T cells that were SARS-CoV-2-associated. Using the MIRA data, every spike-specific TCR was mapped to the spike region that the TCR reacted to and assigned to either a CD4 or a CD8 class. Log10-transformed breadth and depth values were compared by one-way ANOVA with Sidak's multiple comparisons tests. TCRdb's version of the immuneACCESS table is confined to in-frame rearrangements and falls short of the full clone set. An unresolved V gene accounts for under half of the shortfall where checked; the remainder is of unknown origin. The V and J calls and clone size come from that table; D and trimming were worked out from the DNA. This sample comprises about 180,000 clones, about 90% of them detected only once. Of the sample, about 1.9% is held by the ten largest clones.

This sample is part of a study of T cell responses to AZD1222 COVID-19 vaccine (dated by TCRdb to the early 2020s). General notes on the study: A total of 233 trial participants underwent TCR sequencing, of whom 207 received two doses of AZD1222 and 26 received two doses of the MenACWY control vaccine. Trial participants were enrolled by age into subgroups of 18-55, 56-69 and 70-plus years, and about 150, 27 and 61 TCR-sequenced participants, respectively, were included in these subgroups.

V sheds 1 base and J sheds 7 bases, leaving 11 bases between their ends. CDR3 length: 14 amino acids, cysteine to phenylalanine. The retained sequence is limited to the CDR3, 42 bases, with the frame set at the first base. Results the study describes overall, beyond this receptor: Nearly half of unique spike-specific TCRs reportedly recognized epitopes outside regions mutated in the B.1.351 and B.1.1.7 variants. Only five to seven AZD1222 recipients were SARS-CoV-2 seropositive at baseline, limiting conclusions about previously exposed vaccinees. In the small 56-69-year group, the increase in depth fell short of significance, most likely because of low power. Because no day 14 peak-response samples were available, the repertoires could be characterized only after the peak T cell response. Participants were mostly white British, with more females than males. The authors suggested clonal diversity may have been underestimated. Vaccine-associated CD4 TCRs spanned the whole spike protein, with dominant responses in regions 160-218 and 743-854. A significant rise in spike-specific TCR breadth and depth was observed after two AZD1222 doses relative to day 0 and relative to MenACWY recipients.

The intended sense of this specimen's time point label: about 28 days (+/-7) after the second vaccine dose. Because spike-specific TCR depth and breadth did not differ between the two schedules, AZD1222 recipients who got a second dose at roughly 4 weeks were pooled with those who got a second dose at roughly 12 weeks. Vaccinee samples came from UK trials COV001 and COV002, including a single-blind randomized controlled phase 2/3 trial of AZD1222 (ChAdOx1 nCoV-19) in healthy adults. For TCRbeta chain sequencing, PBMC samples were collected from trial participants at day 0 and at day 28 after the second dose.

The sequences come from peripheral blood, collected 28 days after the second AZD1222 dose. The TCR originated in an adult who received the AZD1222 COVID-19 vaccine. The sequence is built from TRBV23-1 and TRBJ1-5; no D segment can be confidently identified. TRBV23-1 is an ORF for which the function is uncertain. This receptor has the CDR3 CASSQWRDYQPQHF. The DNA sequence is TGCGCCAGCAGTCAATGGCGAGATTACCAGCCCCAGCATTTT.